This T cell receptor (beta chain) was found in a study of fetal regulatory T cell absence and autoimmunity. Study as a whole: Exocrine pancreas autoimmunity occurred in IPEX patients lacking clinical diabetes.

The survey-level immunoSEQ assay was used. Sequencing was performed with immunoSEQ multiplex PCR; in TCRdb, only in-frame clones are kept and a portion is missing. Among just over 45,000 clones listed, about 80% were seen once. The ends were cut back, 3 bases at V and 0 bases at J, with 14 bases in the middle. The CDR3 totals 16 residues. CDR1 is ENHRY and CDR2 is SYGVKD in the germline V gene. The TCR was taken from a newborn boy with IPEX syndrome. J is TRBJ1-1 and V is TRBV10-3; the D gene is possibly TRBD1 (5 bases). What was sequenced was cord blood. CDR3 in DNA: TGTGCCATCAGTGATACGCTGGACAAGGTGAACACTGAAGCTTTCTTT. Amino acids: CAISDTLDKVNTEAFF.